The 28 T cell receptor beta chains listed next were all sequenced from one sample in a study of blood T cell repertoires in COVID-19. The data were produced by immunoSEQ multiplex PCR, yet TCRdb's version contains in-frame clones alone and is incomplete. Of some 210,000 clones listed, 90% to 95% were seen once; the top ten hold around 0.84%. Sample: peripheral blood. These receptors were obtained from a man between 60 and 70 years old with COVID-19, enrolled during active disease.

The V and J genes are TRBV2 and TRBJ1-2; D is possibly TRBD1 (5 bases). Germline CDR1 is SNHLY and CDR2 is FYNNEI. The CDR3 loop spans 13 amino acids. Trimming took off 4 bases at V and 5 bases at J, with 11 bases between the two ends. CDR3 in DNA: TGTGCCAGCAGTGCGGGGGTAGGGTATGGCTACACCTTC. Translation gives CASSAGVGYGYTF.

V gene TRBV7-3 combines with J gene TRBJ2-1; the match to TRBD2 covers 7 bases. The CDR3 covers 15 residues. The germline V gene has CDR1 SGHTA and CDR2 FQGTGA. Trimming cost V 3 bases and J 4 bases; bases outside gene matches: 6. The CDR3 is CASSFSQRGYNEQFF. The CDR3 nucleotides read TGTGCCAGCAGCTTTTCCCAGCGGGGATACAATGAGCAGTTCTTC.

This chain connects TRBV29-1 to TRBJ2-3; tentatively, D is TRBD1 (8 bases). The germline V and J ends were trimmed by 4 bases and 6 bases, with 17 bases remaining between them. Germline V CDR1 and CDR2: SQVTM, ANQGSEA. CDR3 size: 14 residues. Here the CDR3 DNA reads TGCAGCGTTGCAGGGGGCGGGAGAGGGGATACGCAGTATTTT. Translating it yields CSVAGGGRGDTQYF.

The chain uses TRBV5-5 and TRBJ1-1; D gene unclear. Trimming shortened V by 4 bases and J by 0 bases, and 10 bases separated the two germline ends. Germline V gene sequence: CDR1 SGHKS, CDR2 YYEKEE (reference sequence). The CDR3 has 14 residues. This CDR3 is CASSKSGLNTEAFF. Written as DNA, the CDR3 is TGTGCCAGCAGCAAATCAGGTTTGAACACTGAAGCTTTCTTT.

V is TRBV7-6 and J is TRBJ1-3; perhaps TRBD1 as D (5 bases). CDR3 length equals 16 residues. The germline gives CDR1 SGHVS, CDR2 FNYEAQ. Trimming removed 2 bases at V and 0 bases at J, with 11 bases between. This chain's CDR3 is CASSLTGLNSGNTIYF. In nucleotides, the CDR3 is TGTGCCAGCAGCTTAACAGGATTGAACTCTGGAAACACCATATATTTT.

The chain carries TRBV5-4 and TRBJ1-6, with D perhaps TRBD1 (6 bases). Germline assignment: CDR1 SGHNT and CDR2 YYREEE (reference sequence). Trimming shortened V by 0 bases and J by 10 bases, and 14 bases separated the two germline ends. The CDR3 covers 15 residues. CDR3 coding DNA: TGTGCCAGCAGCTTGGTAGCAGGGGCGAAATCACCCCTCCACTTT. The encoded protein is CASSLVAGAKSPLHF.

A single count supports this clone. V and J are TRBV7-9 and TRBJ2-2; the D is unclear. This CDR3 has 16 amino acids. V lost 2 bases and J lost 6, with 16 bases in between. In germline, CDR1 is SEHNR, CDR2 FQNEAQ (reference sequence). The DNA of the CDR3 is TGTGCCAGCAGCTTACGAGCTTTAAGTGAAGCCGGGGAGCTGTTTTTT. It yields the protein CASSLRALSEAGELFF.

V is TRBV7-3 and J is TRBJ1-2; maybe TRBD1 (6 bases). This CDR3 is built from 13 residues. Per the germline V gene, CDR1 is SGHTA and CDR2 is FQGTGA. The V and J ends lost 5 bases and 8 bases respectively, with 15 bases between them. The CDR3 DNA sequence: TGTGCCAGCAGCGGGCGGGGGGCTGAGGGCTACACCTTC. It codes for CASSGRGAEGYTF. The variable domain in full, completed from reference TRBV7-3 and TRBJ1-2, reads GAGVSQTPSNKVTEKGKYVELRCDPISGHTALYWYRQSLGQGPEFLIYFQGTGAADDSGLPNDRFFAVRPEGSVSTLKIQRTERGDSAVYLCASSGRGAEGYTFGSGTRLTVV.

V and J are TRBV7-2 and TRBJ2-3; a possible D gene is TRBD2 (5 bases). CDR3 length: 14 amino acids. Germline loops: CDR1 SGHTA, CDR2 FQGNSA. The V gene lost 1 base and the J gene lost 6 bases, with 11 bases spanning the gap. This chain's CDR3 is CASSLGGPPDTQYF. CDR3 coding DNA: TGTGCCAGCAGCTTAGGAGGGCCCCCGGATACGCAGTATTTT.

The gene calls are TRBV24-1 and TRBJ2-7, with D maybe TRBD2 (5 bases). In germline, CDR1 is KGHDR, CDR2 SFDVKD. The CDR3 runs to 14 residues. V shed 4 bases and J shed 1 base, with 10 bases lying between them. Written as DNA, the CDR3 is TGTGCCACCAGTGAGGCCGGGAAATCCTACGAGCAGTACTTC. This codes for CATSEAGKSYEQYF.

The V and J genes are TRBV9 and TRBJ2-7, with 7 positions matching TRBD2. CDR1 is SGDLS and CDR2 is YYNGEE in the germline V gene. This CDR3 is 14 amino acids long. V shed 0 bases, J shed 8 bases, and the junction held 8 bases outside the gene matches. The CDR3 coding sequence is TGTGCCAGCAGCGTAGGGCGGGAGAACGGGCAGCAGTACTTC. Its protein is CASSVGRENGQQYF.

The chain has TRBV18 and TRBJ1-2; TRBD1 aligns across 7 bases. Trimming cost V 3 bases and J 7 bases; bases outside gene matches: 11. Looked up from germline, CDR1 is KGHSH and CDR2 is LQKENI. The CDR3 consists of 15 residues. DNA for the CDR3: TGTGCCAGCTCACCCCGGGAGGGGGCATCGTTTGGCTACACCTTC. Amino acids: CASSPREGASFGYTF. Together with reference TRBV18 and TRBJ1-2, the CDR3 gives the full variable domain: NAGVMQNPRHLVRRRGQEARLRCSPMKGHSHVYWYRQLPEEGLKFMVYLQKENIIDESGMPKERFSAEFPKEGPSILRIQQVVRGDSAAYFCASSPREGASFGYTFGSGTRLTVV.

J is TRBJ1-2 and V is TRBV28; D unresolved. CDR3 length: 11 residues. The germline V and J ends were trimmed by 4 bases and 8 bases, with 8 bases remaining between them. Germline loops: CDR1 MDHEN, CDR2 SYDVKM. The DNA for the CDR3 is TGTGCCAGCAGTTCCCCGACAGGCTACACCTTC. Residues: CASSSPTGYTF.

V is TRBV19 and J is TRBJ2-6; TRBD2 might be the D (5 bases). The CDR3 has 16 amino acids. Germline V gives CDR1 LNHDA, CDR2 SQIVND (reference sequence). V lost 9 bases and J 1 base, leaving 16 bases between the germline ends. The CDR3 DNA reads TGTGCCAGCCAGGAGTACGGGGATTCTGGGGCCAACGTCCTGACTTTC. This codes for CASQEYGDSGANVLTF.

CDR3 protein: CASAKGEETQYF. DNA for the CDR3: TGTGCCAGTGCCAAGGGGGAGGAGACCCAGTACTTC. This chain links TRBV19 with TRBJ2-5; a possible D gene is TRBD1 (6 bases). The CDR3 has 12 amino acids. V gave up 8 bases and J gave up 5 bases, with 12 bases separating them. Germline V CDR1 and CDR2: LNHDA, SQIVND (reference sequence).

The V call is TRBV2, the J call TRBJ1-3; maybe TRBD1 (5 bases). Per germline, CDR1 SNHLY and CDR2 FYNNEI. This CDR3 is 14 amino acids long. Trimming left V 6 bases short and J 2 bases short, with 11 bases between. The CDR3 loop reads CASRDWGAGNTIYF. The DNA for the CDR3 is TGTGCCAGCAGGGATTGGGGGGCTGGAAACACCATATATTTT. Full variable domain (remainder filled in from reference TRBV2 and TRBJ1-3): EPEVTQTPSHQVTQMGQEVILRCVPISNHLYFYWYRQILGQKVEFLVSFYNNEISEKSEIFDDQFSVERPDGSNFTLKIRSTKLEDSAMYFCASRDWGAGNTIYFGEGSWLTVV.

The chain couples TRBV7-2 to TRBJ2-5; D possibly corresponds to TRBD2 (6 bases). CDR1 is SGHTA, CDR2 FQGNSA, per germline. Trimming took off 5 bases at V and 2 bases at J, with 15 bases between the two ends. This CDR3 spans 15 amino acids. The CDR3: CASSVSSGSQETQYF. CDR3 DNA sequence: TGTGCCAGCAGCGTCTCAAGCGGGTCTCAAGAGACCCAGTACTTC.

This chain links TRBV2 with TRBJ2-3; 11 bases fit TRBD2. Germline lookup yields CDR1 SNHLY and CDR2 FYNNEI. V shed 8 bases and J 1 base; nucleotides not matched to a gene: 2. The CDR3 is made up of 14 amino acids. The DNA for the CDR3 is TGTGCCAGCTCGACTAGCGGGGGCACAGATACGCAGTATTTT. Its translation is CASSTSGGTDTQYF.

The CDR3 bases are TGTGCCAGCAGCTCTCGACAGGGTCGGACCGGGGAGCTGTTTTTT. It translates to CASSSRQGRTGELFF. V gene TRBV7-3 combines with J gene TRBJ2-2; TRBD1 aligns across 7 bases. Unmatched junction bases numbered 7, after V lost 4 bases and J lost 5 bases. The CDR3 covers 15 residues. Germline-derived CDR1 and CDR2 are SGHTA and FQGTGA.

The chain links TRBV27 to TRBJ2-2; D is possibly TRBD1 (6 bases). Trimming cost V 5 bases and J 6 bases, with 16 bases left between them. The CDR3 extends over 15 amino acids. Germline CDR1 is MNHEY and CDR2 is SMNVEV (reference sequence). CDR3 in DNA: TGTGCCAGCAGTACCCCGGGGACAAGAGCCGGGGAGCTGTTTTTT. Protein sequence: CASSTPGTRAGELFF.

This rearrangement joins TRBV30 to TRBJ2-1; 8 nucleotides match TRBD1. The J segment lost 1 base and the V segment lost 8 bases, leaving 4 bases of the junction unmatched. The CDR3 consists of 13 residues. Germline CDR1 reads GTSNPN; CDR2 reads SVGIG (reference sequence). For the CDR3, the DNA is TGTGCCCTGGGACAGGCTTCCTACAATGAGCAGTTCTTC. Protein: CALGQASYNEQFF.

The CDR3 here is CATSEGETQYF. For the CDR3, the DNA is TGTGCCACCTCGGAGGGGGAGACCCAGTACTTC. The gene calls are TRBV7-2 and TRBJ2-5, with TRBD2 as a possible D gene (6 bases). V dropped 10 bases and J dropped 5 bases, with 11 bases sitting between them. The CDR3 covers 11 residues. In germline, CDR1 is SGHTA, CDR2 FQGNSA.

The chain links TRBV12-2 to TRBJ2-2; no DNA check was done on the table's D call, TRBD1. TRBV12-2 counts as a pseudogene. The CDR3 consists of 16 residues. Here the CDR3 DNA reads TGTGCAAGTCGCTTAGCACAGGGGGTTGGCACCGGGGAGCTGTTTTTT. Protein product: CASRLAQGVGTGELFF.

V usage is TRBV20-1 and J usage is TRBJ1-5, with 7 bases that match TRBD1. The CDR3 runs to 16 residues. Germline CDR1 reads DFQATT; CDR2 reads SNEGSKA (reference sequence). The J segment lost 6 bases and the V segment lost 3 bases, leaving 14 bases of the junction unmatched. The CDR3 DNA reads TGCAGTGCTAGTCCCTTACAGGGGAACCTATTTCAGCCCCAGCATTTT. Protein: CSASPLQGNLFQPQHF.

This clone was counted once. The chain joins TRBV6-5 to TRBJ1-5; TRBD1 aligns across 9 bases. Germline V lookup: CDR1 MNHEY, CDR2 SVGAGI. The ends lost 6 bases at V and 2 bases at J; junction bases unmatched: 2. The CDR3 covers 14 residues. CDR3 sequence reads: CASRGQGGNQPQHF. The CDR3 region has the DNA TGTGCCAGCAGGGGACAGGGCGGCAATCAGCCCCAGCATTTT.

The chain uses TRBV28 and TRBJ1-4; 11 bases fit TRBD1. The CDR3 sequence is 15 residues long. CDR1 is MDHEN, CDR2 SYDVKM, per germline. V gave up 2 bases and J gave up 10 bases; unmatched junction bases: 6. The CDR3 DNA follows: TGTGCCAGCAGTTTACCCGGGACAGGGGGGGGAAAACTGTTTTTT. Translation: CASSLPGTGGGKLFF.

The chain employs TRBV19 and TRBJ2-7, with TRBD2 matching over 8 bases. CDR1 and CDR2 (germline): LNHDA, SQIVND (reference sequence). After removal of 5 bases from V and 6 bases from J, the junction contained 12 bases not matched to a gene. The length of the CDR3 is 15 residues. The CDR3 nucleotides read TGTGCCAGTAGTTGGGTACCACGGGAGGGCCCCGAGCAGTACTTC. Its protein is CASSWVPREGPEQYF.

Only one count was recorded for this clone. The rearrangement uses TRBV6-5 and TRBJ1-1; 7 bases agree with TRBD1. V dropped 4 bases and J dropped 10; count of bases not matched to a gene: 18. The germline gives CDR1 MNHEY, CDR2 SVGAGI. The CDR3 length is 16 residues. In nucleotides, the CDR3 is TGTGCCAGCAGTTCCAGACAGGGTGGGCCAACCGGGCGAGCTTTCTTT. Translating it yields CASSSRQGGPTGRAFF.